A single sample gave rise to the 24 T cell receptor beta chains below, sequenced in a study of graft-versus-host responses after intestinal transplantation. Libraries were prepared by immunoSEQ multiplex PCR; TCRdb keeps only in-frame clonotypes and omits some of them. The top ten clones hold around 0.5% of a sample with tens of thousands of clones, roughly 94% of them seen once. The antigens of these receptors remain unknown. Sample: unstimulated CD8+ T cells sorted from spleen or lymph node cells, taken before intestinal transplant. The receptors derive from a human donor who received an intestinal transplant.

This clone has a handful of counts. The V call is TRBV4-1, the J call TRBJ1-3; D is unresolved. Germline V gives CDR1 MGHRA, CDR2 YSYEKL. The length of the CDR3 is 16 residues. Trimming shortened V by 1 base and J by 1 base, and 11 bases separated the two germline ends. Here the CDR3 DNA reads TGCGCCAGCAGCCAAGCGTTGGTGGGATCTGGAAACACCATATATTTT. It translates to CASSQALVGSGNTIYF.

The chain combines TRBV27 with TRBJ2-3, with D hard to call. Germline values: CDR1 MNHEY, CDR2 SMNVEV (reference sequence). V was trimmed by 0 bases and J by 0 bases, leaving 7 bases between them. The CDR3 runs to 15 residues. CDR3 region: CASSLSTGSTDTQYF. In DNA, the CDR3 is TGTGCCAGCAGTTTATCAACGGGTAGCACAGATACGCAGTATTTT.

The chain couples TRBV2 to TRBJ2-1; D remains unclear. The V and J ends lost 4 bases and 0 bases respectively, with 16 bases between them. Germline V CDR1 and CDR2: SNHLY, FYNNEI. The CDR3 runs 17 residues. The CDR3 reads CASSAVGGLSSYNEQFF. DNA for the CDR3: TGTGCCAGCAGTGCGGTGGGCGGTTTGAGCTCCTACAATGAGCAGTTCTTC. Full variable domain (remainder filled in from reference TRBV2 and TRBJ2-1): EPEVTQTPSHQVTQMGQEVILRCVPISNHLYFYWYRQILGQKVEFLVSFYNNEISEKSEIFDDQFSVERPDGSNFTLKIRSTKLEDSAMYFCASSAVGGLSSYNEQFFGPGTRLTVL.

In nucleotides, the CDR3 is TGTGCCTGGAGCTCGGACAGGGGGCTTTCTGAAGCTTTCTTT. Its protein product is CAWSSDRGLSEAFF. The chain couples TRBV30 to TRBJ1-1; TRBD1 aligns across 11 bases. Per germline, CDR1 GTSNPN and CDR2 SVGIG (reference sequence). CDR3 length: 14 amino acids. V shed 3 bases and J 6 bases; nucleotides not matched to a gene: 6.

The V and J genes are TRBV27 and TRBJ1-4; D call uncertain. Germline CDR1 and CDR2: MNHEY and SMNVEV (reference sequence). The CDR3 runs 12 residues. Trimming took 3 bases from V and 5 from J, leaving 4 bases between them. DNA for the CDR3: TGTGCCAGCAGTTTTGGCAATGAAAAACTGTTTTTT. Protein product: CASSFGNEKLFF.

The J gene is TRBJ2-7, the V gene TRBV5-1, with D maybe TRBD1 (5 bases). The CDR3 extends over 14 amino acids. In germline, CDR1 is SGHRS, CDR2 YFSETQ. Between the trimmed V and J ends, which lost 1 base and 3 bases, there was a span of 11 bases. The CDR3 DNA sequence: TGCGCCAGCAGCTTGATCGACAGATACTACGAGCAGTACTTC. Its protein is CASSLIDRYYEQYF.

This chain links TRBV7-6 with TRBJ2-3; possible D gene TRBD2, 5 bases. From germline, CDR1 is SGHVS and CDR2 FNYEAQ. V dropped 2 bases and J dropped 4 bases, with 16 bases sitting between them. The length of the CDR3 is 16 residues. CDR3 sequence: CASSLRTMTISDTQYF. DNA for the CDR3: TGTGCCAGCAGCTTAAGAACGATGACTATATCAGATACGCAGTATTTT.

The chain employs TRBV27 and TRBJ1-2; 9 nucleotides align to TRBD1. CDR1 is MNHEY, CDR2 SMNVEV, per germline (reference sequence). J lost 0 bases, V lost 6 bases, and 2 bases had no gene match. The CDR3 covers 14 residues. The DNA for the CDR3 is TGTGCCAGCAGGGACAGGGGAGCTAACTATGGCTACACCTTC. Protein sequence: CASRDRGANYGYTF.

The chain joins TRBV7-8 to TRBJ2-3, with 9 bases matching TRBD2. Germline values: CDR1 SGHVS, CDR2 FQNEAQ. Germline trimming cut 3 bases from V and 2 bases from J; bases unmatched to any gene: 9. CDR3 length equals 17 residues. The CDR3 DNA sequence: TGTGCCAGCAGCTTTCCGGCCCTAGCGGGACCCACAGATACGCAGTATTTT. It encodes CASSFPALAGPTDTQYF.

The rearrangement uses TRBV30 and TRBJ1-5; tentative D call: TRBD1 (6 bases). This CDR3 has 14 amino acids. Trimming removed 2 bases from V and 3 bases from J, with 11 bases in between. Germline-derived CDR1 and CDR2 are GTSNPN and SVGIG (reference sequence). In DNA, the CDR3 is TGTGCCTGGAGTTCACAGGGTTTCAATCAGCCCCAGCATTTT. Translating it yields CAWSSQGFNQPQHF.

CDR3 in amino acids: CASSVAGAENEQYF. CDR3 in DNA: TGTGCCAGCAGCGTTGCAGGGGCAGAGAACGAGCAGTACTTC. The chain is built from TRBV9 and TRBJ2-7, with a tentative D call TRBD1 (6 bases). Trimming stripped 2 bases from V and 5 bases from J, with 14 bases between. Germline V lookup: CDR1 SGDLS, CDR2 YYNGEE. This CDR3 has 14 residues.

This rearrangement joins TRBV9 to TRBJ2-7; a weak D match, TRBD2 (6 bases). The CDR3 has 16 amino acids. CDR1 is SGDLS, CDR2 YYNGEE, per germline. The V end was cut by 4 bases, the J end by 1 base, with 18 bases between. The CDR3 here is CASSPGGWGGSYEQYF. The CDR3 bases are TGTGCCAGCAGCCCCGGGGGTTGGGGTGGGTCCTACGAGCAGTACTTC.

This chain links TRBV7-3 with TRBJ2-3, with 14 bases that match TRBD2. The junction had 9 bases not matched to a gene; V was cut back by 4 bases and J by 6 bases. This CDR3 has 17 residues. Germline CDR1 is SGHTA and CDR2 is FQGTGA. For the CDR3, the DNA is TGTGCCAGCAGCTCGGGACTAGCGGGAGCCCTTGGCGATACGCAGTATTTT. Its protein product is CASSSGLAGALGDTQYF.

The CDR3 bases are TGTGCCAGCAGCTTAACAGGGGTCGAGACCCAGTACTTC. It codes for CASSLTGVETQYF. The chain carries TRBV7-3 and TRBJ2-5; possible D gene TRBD1, 5 bases. This CDR3 is 13 amino acids long. Deletions cut 0 bases from V and 5 bases from J, with 7 bases between. Germline lookup yields CDR1 SGHTA and CDR2 FQGTGA.

V usage is TRBV29-1 and J usage is TRBJ1-1, with 7 bases lining up with TRBD1. Germline V CDR1 and CDR2: SQVTM, ANQGSEA. J lost 5 bases, V lost 6 bases, and 9 bases had no gene match. The CDR3 extends over 13 amino acids. The CDR3 protein is CSVTYRGWTEAFF. The CDR3 bases are TGCAGCGTCACATACAGGGGATGGACTGAAGCTTTCTTT.

Notes on this clone: At one of its ends the junction is not consistent with the germline gene, which may arise from a read error. Other DNA sequences in this specimen translate into the identical CDR3. This chain uses TRBV5-6 with TRBJ1-1; no clear D. CDR1 is SGHDT, CDR2 YYEEEE, per germline. The CDR3 extends over 15 amino acids. The CDR3 bases are TGTGCCAGCAGCTTTGAGGAAGCTATGAACACTGAAGCTTTCTTC. Translating gives CASSFEEAMNTEAFF. Complete variable domain (other parts from reference TRBV5-6 and TRBJ1-1): DAGVTQSPTHLIKTRGQQVTLRCSPKSGHDTVSWYQQALGQGPQFIFQYYEEEERQRGNFPDRFSGHQFPNYSSELNVNALLLGDSALYLCASSFEEAMNTEAFFGQGTRLTVV.

The chain links TRBV5-1 to TRBJ2-3; TRBD2 matches at 10 bases. Unmatched junction bases numbered 22, after V lost 1 base and J lost 2 bases. This CDR3 is built from 22 residues. Germline V gene data show CDR1 as SGHRS and CDR2 as YFSETQ. CDR3 region: CASSLWFSGRAVITPITDTQYF. Here the CDR3 DNA reads TGCGCCAGCAGCTTGTGGTTCAGCGGGAGGGCCGTCATTACTCCGATCACAGATACGCAGTATTTT.

The rearrangement links TRBV9 to TRBJ2-1; 7 bases fit TRBD2. The CDR3 totals 14 residues. Germline V gives CDR1 SGDLS, CDR2 YYNGEE. Trimming removed 2 bases from V and 8 bases from J; junction bases left unmatched: 7. DNA of the CDR3: TGTGCCAGCAGCGTCTCGGGAACTAGCGATGAGCAGTTCTTC. Protein sequence: CASSVSGTSDEQFF.

V is TRBV4-1 and J is TRBJ2-7; no firm D call. The CDR3 runs 14 residues. V lost 0 bases and J lost 7, with 13 bases in between. CDR1 and CDR2 (germline): MGHRA, YSYEKL. CDR3 coding DNA: TGCGCCAGCAGCCAAGAATTGTCGGTACTGGAGCAGTACTTC. Protein product: CASSQELSVLEQYF.

This clone occurred once. The chain recombines TRBV7-9 with TRBJ2-7; the match to TRBD1 covers 9 bases. V was pared by 6 bases and J by 7 bases, with 4 bases of the junction left unmatched. Germline-derived CDR1 and CDR2 are SEHNR and FQNEAQ (reference sequence). The CDR3 loop spans 12 amino acids. The CDR3, as DNA: TGTGCCAGCAGGGGACAGGGCTGGGAGCAGTACTTC. Protein: CASRGQGWEQYF.

The V gene is TRBV7-9, the J gene TRBJ2-1, with a possible D match to TRBD2 (6 bases). Between the trimmed V and J ends, which lost 5 bases and 5 bases, there was a span of 13 bases. CDR1 SEHNR and CDR2 FQNEAQ come from the germline V gene (reference sequence). This CDR3 is built from 14 residues. The CDR3 DNA is TGTGCCAGCAGCCCAACCCCGGGGGACAATGAGCAGTTCTTC. Protein sequence: CASSPTPGDNEQFF.

This chain uses TRBV5-1 with TRBJ2-1; 8 bases map to TRBD2. The length of the CDR3 is 16 residues. CDR1 is SGHRS, CDR2 YFSETQ, per germline. The J segment lost 0 bases and the V segment lost 4 bases, leaving 6 bases of the junction unmatched. In DNA, the CDR3 is TGCGCCAGCAGCCAGAATAGCGGGATCTCCTACAATGAGCAGTTCTTC. Its translation is CASSQNSGISYNEQFF. Complete variable domain (other parts from reference TRBV5-1 and TRBJ2-1): KAGVTQTPRYLIKTRGQQVTLSCSPISGHRSVSWYQQTPGQGLQFLFEYFSETQRNKGNFPGRFSGRQFSNSRSEMNVSTLELGDSALYLCASSQNSGISYNEQFFGPGTRLTVL.

This clone was found once. The chain employs TRBV12-5 and TRBJ2-5; 10 bases map to TRBD2. In germline, CDR1 is LGHNT, CDR2 FRNRAP. There are 17 residues in the CDR3. V shed 6 bases and J 5 bases; nucleotides not matched to a gene: 15. CDR3 amino acids: CASGDPPSGRLRETQYF. CDR3 coding DNA: TGTGCTAGTGGGGATCCCCCTAGCGGGAGATTGAGGGAGACCCAGTACTTC.

This chain joins TRBV6-5 and TRBJ1-5; 9 bases are shared with TRBD1. Germline assignment: CDR1 MNHEY and CDR2 SVGAGI. Unmatched junction bases numbered 7, after V lost 6 bases and J lost 7 bases. This CDR3 is 14 amino acids long. CDR3 nucleotides: TGTGCCAGCAGCAGCGGACAGGGGCGGCAGCCCCAGCATTTT. It encodes CASSSGQGRQPQHF.